A selection of T cell receptor beta chains follows, all from one sample in a study of CD8+ T cells in alopecia areata. TCRdb's table, derived via immunoSEQ multiplex PCR, lists solely in-frame clones and lacks some. The sample lists about 180,000 clones; 51% were seen once. The sequences come from CD8+ T cells sorted from blood, collected at week 52, from a patient treated with tofacitinib. These receptors came from a human donor with alopecia areata. CDR3s include the opening cysteine and the closing phenylalanine or tryptophan.

TRBJ1-2 TRBV9 CASSVDVAPREHTF
TRBJ1-6 TRBV4-2 CASSWDGNSPLHF
TRBJ1-1 TRBV5-4 CASSLDREATEAFF
TRBJ2-5 TRBV5-4 CASSLPGGGETQYF
TRBJ1-1 TRBV23-1 CASSRARKAFF
TRBJ2-2 TRBV27 CASSLGPTGGLIGELFF
TRBJ2-2 TRBV6-5 CASSPSGGNTGELFF
TRBJ2-1 TRBV5-1 CASSLVSAGADNEQFF
TRBJ1-5 TRBV2 CASSDLADPQPQHF
TRBJ2-7 TRBV27 CASSLTSGGNEQYF
TRBJ1-5 TRBV25-1 CASSEIGEGHQPQHF
TRBJ2-3 TRBV2 CALGGLRLPFSTDTQYF
TRBJ2-3 TRBV5-4 CASSAGQVRSTDTQYF
TRBJ1-6 TRBV6-5 CASSQETGNNSPLHF
TRBJ2-5 TRBV23-1 CASSQRGSGLEETQYF
TRBJ2-5 TRBV29-1 CSVEDWRQGGNQTQYF
TRBJ1-5 TRBV30 CAWRGGSNQPQHF
TRBJ1-2 TRBV19 CASRDSYYGYTF
TRBJ2-3 TRBV4-1 CASSQVDSGGGTDTQYF
TRBJ2-7 TRBV2 CASHPGTESYEQYF
TRBJ2-2 TRBV29-1 CSVIFLNRGTGELFF
TRBJ2-3 TRBV29-1 CSVVRGSFLSTDTQYF
TRBJ2-3 TRBV5-1 CASSSRTSTDTQYF
TRBJ1-5 TRBV27 CASSLFGNQPQHF
TRBJ2-5 TRBV7-3 CASSISPGETQYF
TRBJ1-5 TRBV4-1 CASSPERDSNQPQHF
TRBJ2-3 TRBV30 CAWSGGPDTQYF
TRBJ2-2 TRBV5-1 CASSLVGRSGGAGELFF
TRBJ1-1 TRBV5-1 CASSLRAGGFSNTEAFF
TRBJ2-7 TRBV13 CASREGHTSSYEQYF
TRBJ1-2 TRBV7-9 CASSLVTGLYGYTF
TRBJ2-1 TRBV27 CASRSALYNEQFF
TRBJ1-6 TRBV5-1 CASSLELGSSPLHF
TRBJ2-7 TRBV29-1 CSVVGTDYEQYF
TRBJ1-1 TRBV2 CASSGTEAFF
TRBJ1-1 TRBV6-5 CASSLASGPAEAFF
TRBJ2-5 TRBV7-2 CASSLVGDWYQETQYF
TRBJ1-1 TRBV14 CASSQETGITEAFF
TRBJ2-5 TRBV27 CASYSTGMETQYF
TRBJ2-1 TRBV7-3 CASSPSTGVYNEQFF
TRBJ2-6 TRBV4-1 CASSLDRASSGANVLTF
TRBJ2-1 TRBV12-5 CASGFGTDYNEQFF
TRBJ2-1 TRBV29-1 CSVGIEVGSSSYNEQFF
TRBJ2-5 TRBV7-2 CASSARQGRVETQYF
TRBJ2-7 TRBV7-9 CASSYGQGPPSSYEQYF
TRBJ1-1 TRBV30 CAWSSFPGQGGPEAFF
TRBJ2-6 TRBV7-3 CASSLGQGAPGANVLTF
TRBJ2-3 TRBV5-1 CASSLGQGGTDTQYF
TRBJ2-1 TRBV6-1 CASRGQGGFNEQFF
TRBJ1-6 TRBV7-2 CASSLNSPLHF
TRBJ2-3 TRBV29-1 CSTGTITSDTQYF
TRBJ2-2 TRBV25-1 CASTPLGETEAGELFF
TRBJ2-5 TRBV5-6 CASTPPYQETQYF
TRBJ2-1 TRBV7-9 CASSPGQVYNEQFF
TRBJ1-1 TRBV25-1 CASSESIGGWTEAFF